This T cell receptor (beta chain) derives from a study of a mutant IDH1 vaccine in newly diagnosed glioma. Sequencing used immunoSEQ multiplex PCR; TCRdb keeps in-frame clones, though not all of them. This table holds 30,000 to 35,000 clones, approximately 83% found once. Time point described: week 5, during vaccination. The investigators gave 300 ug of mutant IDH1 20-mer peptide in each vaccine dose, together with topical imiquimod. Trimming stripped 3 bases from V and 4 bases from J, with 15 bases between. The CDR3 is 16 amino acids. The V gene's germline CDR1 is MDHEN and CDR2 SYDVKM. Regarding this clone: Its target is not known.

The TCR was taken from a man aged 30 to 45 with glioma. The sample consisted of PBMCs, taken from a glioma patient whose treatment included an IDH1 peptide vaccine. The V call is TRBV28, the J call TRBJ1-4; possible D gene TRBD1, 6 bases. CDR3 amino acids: CASSLGGGPLNEKLFF. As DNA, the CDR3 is TGTGCCAGCAGTTTGGGGGGGGGCCCCCTTAATGAAAAACTGTTTTTT.